Below, 26 T cell receptor beta chains from the same sample are listed, as sequenced in a study of blood T cell repertoires in COVID-19. TCRdb keeps only in-frame clones here, not all; method: immunoSEQ multiplex PCR. The data show over 400,000 clones, approximately 91% seen once. The sequencing input was peripheral blood. These receptors originate from a woman between 50 and 59 years old with COVID-19, enrolled during active disease.

The chain employs TRBV7-8 and TRBJ1-2; D gene ambiguous. The V gene lost 7 bases and the J gene lost 2 bases, with 11 bases spanning the gap. The CDR3 consists of 13 residues. CDR1 is SGHVS and CDR2 is FQNEAQ in the germline V gene. As DNA, the CDR3 is TGTGCCAGCACCCTTGACACAAACTATGGCTACACCTTC. Protein product: CASTLDTNYGYTF.

This clone was recorded once. The chain carries TRBV11-2 and TRBJ2-7; TRBD2 aligns across 9 bases. V was clipped by 1 base and J by 4 bases; unmatched bases: 5. Germline CDR1 reads SGHAT; CDR2 reads FQNNGV. The CDR3 is made up of 15 amino acids. CDR3 loop: CASSLVAGGTYEQYF. The CDR3 DNA sequence: TGTGCCAGCAGCTTAGTGGCGGGGGGGACTTACGAGCAGTACTTC.

The chain has TRBV24-1 and TRBJ2-3; 12 bases line up with TRBD2. V trimming: 4 bases; J trimming: 6 bases; junction bases outside the gene matches: 19. CDR3 length: 20 residues. The germline V gene has CDR1 KGHDR and CDR2 SFDVKD. CDR3 sequence reads: CATSDPRASGGAVFEDTQYF. CDR3 coding DNA: TGTGCCACCAGTGACCCAAGGGCTAGCGGGGGGGCAGTATTTGAGGATACGCAGTATTTT.

The chain has TRBV28 and TRBJ1-1; no clear D gene. CDR1 and CDR2 (germline): MDHEN, SYDVKM. The germline V and J ends were trimmed by 2 bases and 3 bases, with 13 bases remaining between them. The CDR3 has 15 amino acids. This CDR3 is CASSLRARGDTEAFF. DNA of the CDR3: TGTGCCAGCAGTTTACGGGCCCGGGGAGACACTGAAGCTTTCTTT.

The J gene is TRBJ1-6, the V gene TRBV30; 8 bases are a match to TRBD1. Germline CDR1 GTSNPN, CDR2 SVGIG (reference sequence). J was trimmed by 9 bases and V by 0 bases; bases with no gene match: 1. The CDR3 loop spans 13 amino acids. The CDR3 reads CAWSVQGVSPLHF. The CDR3 nucleotides are TGTGCCTGGAGTGTACAGGGGGTTTCACCCCTCCACTTT. Full variable domain (remainder filled in from reference TRBV30 and TRBJ1-6): SQTIHQWPATLVQPVGSPLSLECTVEGTSNPNLYWYRQAAGRGLQLLFYSVGIGQISSEVPQNLSASRPQDRQFILSSKKLLLSDSGFYLCAWSVQGVSPLHFGNGTRLTVT.

The CDR3 is CSPTSEPRNSYSGGYQETQYF. The CDR3 bases are TGCAGCCCCACATCAGAACCCAGGAATTCCTATAGCGGGGGATACCAAGAGACCCAGTACTTC. This chain connects TRBV29-1 to TRBJ2-5; 9 nucleotides align to TRBD2. The CDR3 is 21 amino acids. The V gene's germline CDR1 is SQVTM and CDR2 ANQGSEA. J was trimmed by 0 bases and V by 8 bases; bases with no gene match: 28.

The V gene is TRBV27, the J gene TRBJ2-1; maybe TRBD1 (6 bases). The germline V gene encodes CDR1 MNHEY and CDR2 SMNVEV (reference sequence). V lost 4 bases and J lost 3, with 13 bases in between. This CDR3 is built from 15 residues. The CDR3 loop reads CASSSPGQGYNEQFF. CDR3 in DNA: TGTGCCAGCAGTTCCCCGGGACAAGGCTACAATGAGCAGTTCTTC.

The chain couples TRBV5-1 to TRBJ1-2, with 9 bases matching TRBD1. The CDR3 loop spans 14 amino acids. V lost 0 bases to trimming and J lost 4 bases; unmatched junction nucleotides: 1. Germline CDR1 and CDR2: SGHRS and YFSETQ. CDR3 sequence: CASSLEGQGYGYTF. The CDR3 DNA reads TGCGCCAGCAGCTTGGAGGGACAGGGCTATGGCTACACCTTC.

The chain couples TRBV23-1 to TRBJ2-5; TRBD1 matches 8 bases. TRBV23-1 counts as an open reading frame of uncertain function. Germline trimming cut 9 bases from V and 5 bases from J; bases unmatched to any gene: 8. This CDR3 spans 13 amino acids. CDR3 sequence: CASATGEVETQYF. The CDR3 coding sequence is TGCGCCAGTGCGACAGGGGAGGTGGAGACCCAGTACTTC.

About this clone: Other DNA sequences in the same sample also yield this CDR3. This sequence joins TRBV7-9 and TRBJ1-5; unclear D gene. The germline V and J ends were trimmed by 1 base and 0 bases, with 4 bases remaining between them. Germline assignment: CDR1 SEHNR and CDR2 FQNEAQ (reference sequence). CDR3 length: 14 amino acids. CDR3 residues: CASSLDSSNQPQHF. The CDR3 DNA is TGTGCCAGCAGCTTAGACAGTAGCAATCAGCCCCAGCATTTT.

The chain combines TRBV18 with TRBJ1-1, with D maybe TRBD1 (5 bases). Trimming shortened V by 4 bases and J by 5 bases, and 11 bases separated the two germline ends. Germline CDR1 is KGHSH and CDR2 is LQKENI. The CDR3 totals 13 residues. This CDR3 is CASSLGEGTEAFF. The CDR3 bases are TGTGCCAGCTCACTGGGGGAGGGGACTGAAGCTTTCTTT.

This clone was seen only a few times. The genes are TRBV7-8 and TRBJ1-3; the match to TRBD1 covers 7 bases. V shed 7 bases, J shed 2 bases, and the junction held 11 bases outside the gene matches. Germline values: CDR1 SGHVS, CDR2 FQNEAQ. The CDR3 spans 16 residues. CDR3 protein: CASMDPGQGAGNTIYF. The CDR3 DNA is TGTGCCAGCATGGACCCGGGGCAGGGGGCTGGAAACACCATATATTTT.

The chain employs TRBV2 and TRBJ1-5; D might be TRBD1 (5 bases). CDR3 size: 12 residues. The V end was cut by 6 bases, the J end by 11 bases, with 14 bases between. The germline CDR1 and CDR2 sequences are SNHLY and FYNNEI. The CDR3 nucleotides read TGTGCCAGCAGACCTCCCGACAGTTCCCAGCATTTT. Translated, it gives CASRPPDSSQHF.

In this sample, this clone turned up once. The rearrangement uses TRBV6-1 and TRBJ1-4; 8 bases fit TRBD1. Looked up from germline, CDR1 is MNHNS and CDR2 is SASEGT. The trim removed 4 bases at V and 8 bases at J, leaving 12 bases unmatched. The CDR3 is 16 residues long. The CDR3 sequence: CASSANYRGGEEKLFF. CDR3 in DNA: TGTGCCAGCAGTGCAAACTACAGGGGGGGAGAGGAAAAACTGTTTTTT.

This chain links TRBV6-5 with TRBJ1-5, with 7 bases lining up with TRBD1. CDR3 length equals 15 residues. CDR1 and CDR2 (germline): MNHEY, SVGAGI. V lost 4 bases to trimming and J lost 4 bases; unmatched junction nucleotides: 7. CDR3 bases: TGTGCCAGCAGTTCCATTTCAGGGGGTAATCAGCCCCAGCATTTT. Its translation: CASSSISGGNQPQHF.

The chain couples TRBV7-9 to TRBJ1-2; D perhaps matches TRBD1 (5 bases). The CDR3 loop spans 16 amino acids. Trimming pared 1 base from V and 3 bases from J, leaving 15 bases between. The germline V gene has CDR1 SEHNR and CDR2 FQNEAQ (reference sequence). CDR3 protein: CASSLGPRETDYGYTF. The CDR3 DNA reads TGTGCCAGCAGCTTAGGGCCTCGGGAGACAGACTATGGCTACACCTTC.

The J gene is TRBJ2-1, the V gene TRBV10-3; 7 positions match TRBD1. Trimming at V came to 7 bases and at J to 8 bases, leaving 11 bases not matched to a gene. Germline CDR1 reads ENHRY; CDR2 reads SYGVKD. CDR3 length: 14 amino acids. The CDR3 region is CAITNRGSSDEQFF. CDR3 sequence (DNA): TGTGCCATCACCAACAGGGGTAGTAGCGATGAGCAGTTCTTC.

This chain joins TRBV4-1 and TRBJ1-4; a possible D gene is TRBD1 (6 bases). Trimming removed 3 bases from V and 0 bases from J, with 11 bases in between. Germline CDR1 reads MGHRA; CDR2 reads YSYEKL. This CDR3 has 16 residues. CDR3 sequence: CASSHFTGTTNEKLFF. CDR3 DNA sequence: TGCGCCAGCAGCCATTTCACAGGGACAACTAATGAAAAACTGTTTTTT.

The rearrangement links TRBV5-1 to TRBJ2-7, with 7 bases that match TRBD1. Germline V lookup: CDR1 SGHRS, CDR2 YFSETQ. This CDR3 spans 15 amino acids. V was pared by 5 bases and J by 5 bases, with 13 bases of the junction left unmatched. The CDR3 sequence: CASSYRGPLLDEQYF. The CDR3 coding sequence is TGCGCCAGCAGTTACAGGGGACCCCTCCTGGACGAGCAGTACTTC.

This clone appeared a few times. The chain carries TRBV28 and TRBJ1-5; TRBD1 agrees at 7 bases. The V gene's germline CDR1 is MDHEN and CDR2 SYDVKM. With 6 bases clipped from V and 6 bases from J, the junction kept 11 bases outside the gene matches. The CDR3 runs to 15 residues. CDR3 DNA: TGTGCCAGCAGCCCCCCCGAGGGGGCGGGTCAGCCCCAGCATTTT. It specifies CASSPPEGAGQPQHF.

The genes are TRBV9 and TRBJ1-2, with D uncertain. The CDR3 consists of 14 residues. Deletions cut 7 bases from V and 2 bases from J, with 15 bases between. Germline CDR1 is SGDLS and CDR2 is YYNGEE. Written as DNA, the CDR3 is TGTGCCAGCGGGCCGGGCAGCGGAAACTATGGCTACACCTTC. This encodes CASGPGSGNYGYTF.

The chain combines TRBV24-1 with TRBJ2-3; 10 bases line up with TRBD1. Germline trimming cut 2 bases from V and 3 bases from J; bases unmatched to any gene: 4. CDR3 length: 16 residues. Germline CDR1 is KGHDR and CDR2 is SFDVKD. CDR3 DNA sequence: TGTGCCACCAGTGATTCGACAGGGGGCGGGACAGATACGCAGTATTTT. It is translated as CATSDSTGGGTDTQYF.

This clone was detected once. The genes are TRBV20-1 and TRBJ1-1, with TRBD1 as a possible D gene (5 bases). The CDR3 runs to 11 residues. CDR1 and CDR2 from the germline V gene are DFQATT and SNEGSKA (reference sequence). V was clipped by 3 bases and J by 11 bases, with 13 bases between them. In nucleotides, the CDR3 is TGCAGTGCTAGGGGGGGTCTAGCGGCTTTCTTT. Its translation: CSARGGLAAFF.

The rearrangement joins TRBV9 to TRBJ1-2; a weak D match, TRBD1 (5 bases). Germline V gives CDR1 SGDLS, CDR2 YYNGEE. V was shortened by 4 bases and J by 0 bases, with 13 bases between the two germline ends. This CDR3 has 15 residues. The CDR3 nucleotides are TGTGCCAGCAGCAGGGGAGGGGTCTCTAACTATGGCTACACCTTC. Translation gives CASSRGGVSNYGYTF.

The J gene is TRBJ1-5, the V gene TRBV18; no reliable D call. V lost 2 bases and J lost 7, with 9 bases in between. Germline-derived CDR1 and CDR2 are KGHSH and LQKENI. The CDR3 spans 13 residues. For the CDR3, the DNA is TGTGCCAGCTCACCAGTGGGAGACCAGCCCCAGCATTTT. It codes for CASSPVGDQPQHF.

This chain links TRBV15 with TRBJ2-3, with TRBD2 matching 7 bases. This CDR3 has 16 residues. V lost 1 base, J lost 1 base, and 5 bases stayed unmatched. The germline V gene has CDR1 LNHNV and CDR2 YYDKDF (reference sequence). The CDR3 DNA is TGTGCCACCAGCAGAGTTACGGGGGGAGGCACAGATACGCAGTATTTT. It translates to CATSRVTGGGTDTQYF.